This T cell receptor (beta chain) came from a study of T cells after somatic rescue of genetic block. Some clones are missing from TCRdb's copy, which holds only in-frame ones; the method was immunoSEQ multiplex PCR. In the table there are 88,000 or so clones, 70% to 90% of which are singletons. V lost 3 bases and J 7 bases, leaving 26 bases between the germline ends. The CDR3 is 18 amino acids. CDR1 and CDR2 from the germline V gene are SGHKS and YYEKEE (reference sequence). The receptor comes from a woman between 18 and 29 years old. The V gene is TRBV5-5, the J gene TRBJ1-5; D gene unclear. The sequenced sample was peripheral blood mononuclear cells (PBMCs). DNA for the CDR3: TGTGCCAGCAGCTCGGTTCGGCAGGACCGGGTGATAAGGCAGCCCCAGCATTTT. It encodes CASSSVRQDRVIRQPQHF.